This TCR beta chain emerged from a study of Graves' ophthalmopathy and Graves' hyperthyroidism (dated by TCRdb to the late 2010s). About the study as a whole: Peripheral blood was collected at initial diagnosis, before any treatment. The study used TCR beta repertoire signatures to distinguish Graves' ophthalmopathy from Graves' hyperthyroidism and to predict progression to ophthalmopathy. In total, approximately 130 blood samples were TCR-sequenced: roughly 45 ophthalmopathy, under 85 hyperthyroidism and about 17 hyperthyroidism-to-ophthalmopathy patients. To explore V-J signatures distinguishing ophthalmopathy from hyperthyroidism, a discovery set of 100 patients (roughly 44 ophthalmopathy, 57 stable hyperthyroidism) was enrolled. The independent validation cohort included 20 or so hyperthyroidism patients plus 17 patients who later progressed from hyperthyroidism to ophthalmopathy. In about six hyperthyroidism patients, T-cell repertoires of thyroid tissue and blood were compared. Following sample collection, hyperthyroidism patients were given methimazole at a starting dose of 30 mg daily, and ophthalmopathy patients were given high-dose intravenous methylprednisolone. The approximately 97 discovery patients were randomly divided into training and test sets at a 7:3 ratio. Findings and caveats that apply to the study as a whole: In validation, the model predicted ophthalmopathy progression with about 70% sensitivity and 72% to 80% specificity; roughly 11 predicted patients were CT-confirmed with GO in a median of about 6.2 months. No statistical method was used to set the sample size in advance, and the investigators knew which group each participant was assigned to. Most expanded thyroid clonotypes with a frequency above 0.001 also appeared in blood, which suggests that blood repertoires may reflect the immune response in the thyroid. In cross-validation, the 13-signature model distinguished ophthalmopathy from stable hyperthyroidism with about 90% sensitivity and 81.08% specificity, while in the test set the corresponding values were about 80% and 75%.

Comments on this clonotype: Its antigen remains undetermined. Base qualities are not at hand, and no much larger clone is one base apart.

Patients with ophthalmopathy had moderately to severely active disease, with a Clinical Activity Score of 3 or more, a NOSPECS grade of 4 or more, and a disease duration of less than 3 months. Anyone with other autoimmune diseases, uncontrolled infections, pregnancy or lactation was excluded from the study. Clinical symptoms, serum thyroxine, TRAb, thyroid ultrasound and orbital computed tomography were used for diagnosis. Ficoll-Paque density gradient centrifugation was used to isolate PBMCs from about 9 ml of fresh peripheral blood. Trizol reagent was used to extract the total RNA, and its quality was then checked on an Agilent 2100 Bioanalyzer. For repertoire sequencing, the TCR beta CDR3 regions were amplified from RNA transcripts. The first round was an RT-PCR using HTBI primers with the Qiagen OneStep RT-PCR kit, and this first round was followed by a second-round multiplex PCR, then size selection and purification. Libraries were sequenced on an Illumina HiSeq2000 using paired-end 100 bp reads. The paper's processing steps were these. SOAPnuke was used for read processing, and reads with adapters, uncalled bases, a mean Phred below 15, or no exact constant-primer or identifier match were discarded. COPE v1.2.5 was used to merge high-quality paired reads. Each unique nucleotide sequence was treated as a clonotype, and MiTCR v1.1 was used to align the clonotypes to the IMGT TRB V, D and J references. The analysis was limited to V-J combinations with a frequency above 0.0001, which together covered just over 98% of the repertoires. For each V-J combination, a TCR clonal expansion and chaos score was defined as F50 clonal expansion divided by the chaos observed in the TCRdist matrix. Welch's t-statistics and random forest were used to reduce features to over ten V-J combinations, which were fed into a naive Bayes classifier. Thyroid-blood repertoire similarity was quantified with the Morisita-Horn index. The public reads were reprocessed in TCRdb via fastp at Q25 and MiXCR, keeping in-frame beta chains. Each entry merges the rows of one CDR3 protein and shows their most common DNA and genes. It is TCRdb's table, rather than the study itself, that gives the V and J calls and clone size. This sample gives 200,000 to 250,000 distinct CDR3 sequences in total; approximately 29% of them show up just once. Jointly, the top ten make up approximately 9.6% of the sample.

This TCR derives from a man between 50 and 59 years old with Graves' ophthalmopathy. Donor details come from another sample of the same person, matched by shared clones. The sample taken for sequencing was peripheral blood.

The nucleotide sequence reads TGTGCCAGCAGCCTAGACAGGGGCGGCGGCTACACCTTC. Translation gives CASSLDRGGGYTF. Recombination linked TRBV7-2 to TRBJ1-2, and TRBD1 matches 8 of the central bases. The V end gives up 5 bases and the J end 8 bases, leaving 7 bases in the junction not matched to a gene. The CDR3 covers 13 residues, taking in both the cysteine and the phenylalanine. Here the CDR3 DNA is all that survives: 39 bases in frame from base 1. According to the germline V gene, CDR1 reads SGHTA and CDR2 reads FQGNSA.